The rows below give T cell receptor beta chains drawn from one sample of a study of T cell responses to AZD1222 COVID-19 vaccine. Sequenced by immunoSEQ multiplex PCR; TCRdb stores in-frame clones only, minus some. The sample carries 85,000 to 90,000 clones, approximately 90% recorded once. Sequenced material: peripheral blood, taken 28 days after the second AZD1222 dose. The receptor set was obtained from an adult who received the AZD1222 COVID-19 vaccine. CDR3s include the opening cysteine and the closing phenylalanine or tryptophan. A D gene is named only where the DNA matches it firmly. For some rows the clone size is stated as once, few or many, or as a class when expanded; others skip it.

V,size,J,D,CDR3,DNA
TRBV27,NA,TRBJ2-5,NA,CASSLTVQETQYF,TGTGCCAGCAGTTTGACAGTCCAAGAGACCCAGTACTTC
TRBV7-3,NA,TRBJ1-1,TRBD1,CASSPRQGALTEAFF,TGTGCCAGCAGCCCACGACAGGGGGCGTTGACTGAAGCTTTCTTT
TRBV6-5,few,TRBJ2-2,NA,CASSYSRPDTGELFF,TGTGCCAGCAGTTACTCGCGGCCAGACACCGGGGAGCTGTTTTTT
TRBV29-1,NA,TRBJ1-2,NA,CSVVVSGVNYGYTF,TGCAGCGTTGTTGTGTCAGGCGTTAACTATGGCTACACCTTC
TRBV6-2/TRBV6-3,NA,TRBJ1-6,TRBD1,CASSRDRDYLSSYNSPLHF,TGTGCCAGCAGCCGGGACAGGGATTATTTGAGCTCCTATAATTCACCCCTCCACTTT
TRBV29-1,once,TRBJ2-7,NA,CSVEVPGSPYEQYF,TGCAGCGTTGAAGTTCCAGGGTCGCCCTACGAGCAGTACTTC
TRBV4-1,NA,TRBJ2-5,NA,CASSQDAGYEETQYF,TGCGCCAGCAGCCAAGATGCAGGGTACGAAGAGACCCAGTACTTC
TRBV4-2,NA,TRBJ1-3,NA,CASSQDRTAGNTIYF,TGTGCCAGCAGCCAAGACAGGACAGCTGGAAACACCATATATTTT
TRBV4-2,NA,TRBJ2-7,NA,CASSQGGPSRWNLYF,TGTGCCAGCAGCCAGGGGGGACCGTCAAGATGGAACCTGTACTTC
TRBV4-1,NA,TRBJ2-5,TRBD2,CASSQEQRGGEETQYF,TGCGCCAGCAGCCAAGAGCAAAGGGGAGGGGAAGAGACCCAGTACTTC
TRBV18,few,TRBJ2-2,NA,CASSPVTGELFF,TGTGCCAGCTCACCGGTCACCGGGGAGCTGTTTTTT
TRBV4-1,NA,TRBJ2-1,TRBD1,CASRHRKNRDRVYNEQFF,TGCGCCAGCAGACATAGAAAAAACCGGGACAGAGTCTACAATGAGCAGTTCTTC
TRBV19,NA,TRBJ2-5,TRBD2,CASSIGLAGDQETQYF,TGTGCCAGTAGTATCGGACTAGCGGGGGACCAAGAGACCCAGTACTTC
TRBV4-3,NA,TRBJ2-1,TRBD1,CASSQSSTGLIYNEQFF,TGCGCCAGCAGCCAGTCTTCGACAGGGCTGATTTACAATGAGCAGTTCTTC
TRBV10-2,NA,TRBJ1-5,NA,CASSDPRGIQPQHF,TGCGCCAGCAGTGACCCCAGGGGTATTCAGCCCCAGCATTTT
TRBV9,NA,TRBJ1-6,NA,CASSNGPTGSPLHF,TGTGCCAGCAGCAACGGCCCGACGGGTTCACCCCTCCACTTT
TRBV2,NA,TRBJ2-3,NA,CASSEAPSTDTQYF,TGTGCCAGCAGTGAAGCGCCAAGCACAGATACGCAGTATTTT
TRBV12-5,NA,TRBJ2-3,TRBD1,CASGLDGQGSDTQYF,TGTGCTAGTGGTTTAGATGGACAGGGCTCAGATACGCAGTATTTT
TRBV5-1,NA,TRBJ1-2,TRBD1,CASSLTGTASYGYTF,TGCGCCAGCAGCTTGACCGGGACAGCCTCTTATGGCTACACCTTC
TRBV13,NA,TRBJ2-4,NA,CASSPPLAAKNIQYF,TGTGCCAGCAGCCCACCTCTAGCTGCCAAAAACATTCAGTACTTC
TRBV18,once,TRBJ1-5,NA,CASSPSQVNSNQPQHF,TGTGCCAGCTCACCATCACAGGTGAATAGCAATCAGCCCCAGCATTTT
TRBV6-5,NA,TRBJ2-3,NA,CASRSERDTQYF,TGTGCCAGCCGATCGGAGAGGGATACGCAGTATTTT
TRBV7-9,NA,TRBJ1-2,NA,CASSLDPLVGNYGYTF,TGTGCCAGCAGCTTAGACCCGCTCGTGGGTAACTATGGCTACACCTTC
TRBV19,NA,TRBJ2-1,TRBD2,CASSIGRAGRSYNEQFF,TGTGCCAGTAGTATTGGGAGGGCAGGGCGCTCCTACAATGAGCAGTTCTTC
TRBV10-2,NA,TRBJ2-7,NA,CASSTAGSYEQYF,TGCGCCAGCAGTACAGCCGGCTCCTACGAGCAGTACTTC
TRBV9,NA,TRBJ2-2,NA,CASSVVSTSDTGELFF,TGTGCCAGCAGCGTAGTCTCAACTTCCGACACCGGGGAGCTGTTTTTT
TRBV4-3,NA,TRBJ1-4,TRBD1,CASSQSPGQGGEKLFF,TGCGCCAGCAGCCAATCCCCGGGACAGGGGGGTGAAAAACTGTTTTTT
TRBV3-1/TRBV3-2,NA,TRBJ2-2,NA,CASSQEAESTVRTGELFF,TGTGCCAGCAGCCAAGAGGCGGAAAGCACCGTAAGAACCGGGGAGCTGTTTTTT
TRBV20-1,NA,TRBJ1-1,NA,CSAARGTEAFF,TGCAGTGCTGCCCGGGGCACTGAAGCTTTCTTT
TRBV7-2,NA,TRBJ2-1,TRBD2,CASSLTRGGVNEQFF,TGTGCCAGCAGCTTAACACGCGGGGGTGTCAATGAGCAGTTCTTC
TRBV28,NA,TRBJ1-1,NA,CASSPGYTEAFF,TGTGCCAGCAGTCCAGGGTACACTGAAGCTTTCTTT
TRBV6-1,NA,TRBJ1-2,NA,CASSEAAGMTFNYGYTF,TGTGCCAGCAGTGAAGCAGCAGGCATGACTTTTAACTATGGCTACACCTTC
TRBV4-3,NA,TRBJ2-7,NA,CASSQDQHQGAYEQYF,TGCGCCAGCAGCCAAGATCAACACCAAGGGGCCTACGAGCAGTACTTC
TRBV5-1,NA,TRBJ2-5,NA,CASSYGPAHQETQYF,TGCGCCAGCAGCTATGGGCCCGCCCACCAAGAGACCCAGTACTTC
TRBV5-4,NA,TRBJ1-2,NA,CASSGGPVGTSGFDGYTF,TGTGCCAGCAGCGGTGGACCAGTGGGGACGAGTGGCTTCGATGGCTACACCTTC
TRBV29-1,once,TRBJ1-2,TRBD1,CSVGQGRYGYTF,TGCAGCGTTGGACAGGGGCGATATGGCTACACCTTC
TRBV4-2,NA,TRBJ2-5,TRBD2,CASSQGPAGVSETQYF,TGTGCCAGCAGCCAAGGCCCAGCGGGGGTTTCGGAGACCCAGTACTTC
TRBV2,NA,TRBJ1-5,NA,CASSDEGRGGQPQHF,TGTGCCAGCAGTGACGAGGGGAGGGGAGGGCAGCCCCAGCATTTT
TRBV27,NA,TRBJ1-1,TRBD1,CASSSGQGAFF,TGTGCCAGCAGTTCTGGACAGGGAGCTTTCTTT
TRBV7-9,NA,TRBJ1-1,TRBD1,CASSLGQGAHTEAFF,TGTGCCAGCAGCTTAGGACAGGGGGCGCACACTGAAGCTTTCTTT
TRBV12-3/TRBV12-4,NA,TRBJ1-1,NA,CASSRDPAAEAFF,TGTGCCAGCAGCCGAGACCCGGCGGCTGAAGCTTTCTTT